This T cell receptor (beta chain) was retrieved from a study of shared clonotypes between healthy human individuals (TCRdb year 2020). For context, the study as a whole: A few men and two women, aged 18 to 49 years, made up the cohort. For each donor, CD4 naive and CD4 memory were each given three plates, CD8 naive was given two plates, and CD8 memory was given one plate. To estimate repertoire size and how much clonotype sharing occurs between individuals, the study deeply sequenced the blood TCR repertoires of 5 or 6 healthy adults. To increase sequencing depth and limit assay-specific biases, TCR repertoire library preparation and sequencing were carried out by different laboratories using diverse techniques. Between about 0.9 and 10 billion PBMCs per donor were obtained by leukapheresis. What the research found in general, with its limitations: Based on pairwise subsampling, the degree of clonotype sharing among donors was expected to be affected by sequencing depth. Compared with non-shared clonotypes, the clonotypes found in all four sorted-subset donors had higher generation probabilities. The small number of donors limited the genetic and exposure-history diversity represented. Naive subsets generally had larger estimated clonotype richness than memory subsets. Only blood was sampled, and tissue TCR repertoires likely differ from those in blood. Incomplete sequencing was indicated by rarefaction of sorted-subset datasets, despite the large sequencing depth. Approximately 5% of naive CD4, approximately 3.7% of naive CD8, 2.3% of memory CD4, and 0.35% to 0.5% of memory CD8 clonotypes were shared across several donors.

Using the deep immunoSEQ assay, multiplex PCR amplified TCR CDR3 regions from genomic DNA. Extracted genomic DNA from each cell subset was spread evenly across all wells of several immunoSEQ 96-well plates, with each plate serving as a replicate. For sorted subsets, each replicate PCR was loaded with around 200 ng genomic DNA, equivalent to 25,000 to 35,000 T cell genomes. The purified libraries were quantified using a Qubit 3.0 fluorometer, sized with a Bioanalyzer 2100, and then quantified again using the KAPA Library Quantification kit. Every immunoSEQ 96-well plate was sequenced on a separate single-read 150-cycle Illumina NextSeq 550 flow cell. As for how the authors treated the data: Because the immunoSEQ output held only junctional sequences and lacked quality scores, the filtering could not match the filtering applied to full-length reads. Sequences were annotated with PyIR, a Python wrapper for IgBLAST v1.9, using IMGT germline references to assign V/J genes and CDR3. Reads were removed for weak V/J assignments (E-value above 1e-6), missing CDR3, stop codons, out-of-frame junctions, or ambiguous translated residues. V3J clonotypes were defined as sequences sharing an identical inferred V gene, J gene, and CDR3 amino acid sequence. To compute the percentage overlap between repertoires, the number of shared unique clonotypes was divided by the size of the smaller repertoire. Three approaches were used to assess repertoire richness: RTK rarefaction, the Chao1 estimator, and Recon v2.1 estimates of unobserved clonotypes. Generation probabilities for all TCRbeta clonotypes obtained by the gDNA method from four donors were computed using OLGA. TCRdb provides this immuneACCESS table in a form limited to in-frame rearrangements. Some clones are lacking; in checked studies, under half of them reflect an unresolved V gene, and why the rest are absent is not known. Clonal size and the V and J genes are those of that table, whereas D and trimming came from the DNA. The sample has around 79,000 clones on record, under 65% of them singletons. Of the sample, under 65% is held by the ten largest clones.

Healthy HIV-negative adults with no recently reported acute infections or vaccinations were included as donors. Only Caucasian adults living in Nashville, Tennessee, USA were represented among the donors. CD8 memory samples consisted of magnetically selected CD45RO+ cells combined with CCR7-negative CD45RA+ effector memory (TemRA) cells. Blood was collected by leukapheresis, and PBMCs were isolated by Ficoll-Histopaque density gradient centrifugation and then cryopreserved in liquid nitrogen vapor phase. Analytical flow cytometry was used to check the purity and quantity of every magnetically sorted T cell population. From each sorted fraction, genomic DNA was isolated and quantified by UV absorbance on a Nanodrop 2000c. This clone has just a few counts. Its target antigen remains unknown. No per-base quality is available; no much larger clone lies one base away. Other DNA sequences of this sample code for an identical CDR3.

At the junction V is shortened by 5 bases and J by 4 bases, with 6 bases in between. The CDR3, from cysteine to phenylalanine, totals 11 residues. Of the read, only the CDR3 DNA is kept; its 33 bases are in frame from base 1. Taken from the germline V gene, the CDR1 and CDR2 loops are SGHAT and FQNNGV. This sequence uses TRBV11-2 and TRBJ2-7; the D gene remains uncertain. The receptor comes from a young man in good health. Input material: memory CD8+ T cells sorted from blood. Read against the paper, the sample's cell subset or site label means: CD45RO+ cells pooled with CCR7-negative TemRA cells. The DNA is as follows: TGTGCCAGCAGCCCATTGTACGAGCAGTACTTC. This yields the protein CASSPLYEQYF.